Each of the 16 T cell receptor beta chains below was sequenced from the same sample in a study of long-term antiretroviral therapy in people with HIV. With survey level as its setting, the immunoSEQ assay was v3.0. Measured with immunoSEQ multiplex PCR; TCRdb has only the in-frame clones, and not every one. The sample consists of 15,000 or so clones, 60% to 85% of them appearing once. The specimen was unsorted PBMCs, collected at the start of antiretroviral therapy. These receptors all stem from a man aged 25-40 years with HIV.

The chain has TRBV6-5 and TRBJ2-1; D remains ambiguous. The CDR3 has 14 residues. CDR1 and CDR2 (germline): MNHEY, SVGAGI. Trimming left V 0 bases short and J 4 bases short, with 7 bases between. CDR3 protein: CASSYSKAYNEQFF. CDR3 nucleotides: TGTGCCAGCAGTTACTCGAAGGCTTACAATGAGCAGTTCTTC.

The chain combines TRBV7-9 with TRBJ1-1; weak D call: TRBD1 (6 bases). V dropped 1 base and J dropped 0 bases, with 9 bases sitting between them. This CDR3 region has 15 residues. Germline CDR1 and CDR2: SEHNR and FQNEAQ (reference sequence). The CDR3 region is CASSLEGGLNTEAFF. DNA for the CDR3: TGTGCCAGCAGCTTAGAGGGGGGGCTGAACACTGAAGCTTTCTTT.

The chain combines TRBV11-3 with TRBJ2-7; no definite D call. Between the trimmed V and J ends, which lost 2 bases and 6 bases, there was a span of 11 bases. Germline assignment: CDR1 SGHNT and CDR2 YENEEA. The CDR3 runs to 13 residues. The CDR3 sequence: CASSLLSPSEQYF. The DNA of the CDR3 is TGTGCCAGCAGCTTACTTTCCCCGAGCGAGCAGTACTTC.

V and J are TRBV7-9 and TRBJ2-7; 7 positions match TRBD1. Looked up from germline, CDR1 is SEHNR and CDR2 is FQNEAQ (reference sequence). With 2 bases clipped from V and 3 bases from J, the junction kept 1 base outside the gene matches. The CDR3 covers 13 residues. Here the CDR3 reads CASSLPGGYEQYF. CDR3 DNA sequence: TGTGCCAGCAGCTTACCAGGGGGCTACGAGCAGTACTTC.

This rearrangement joins TRBV30 to TRBJ2-7, with D possibly being TRBD1 or TRBD2 (6 bases each). Trimming pared 0 bases from V and 11 bases from J, leaving 17 bases between. Germline V gene lookup returns CDR1 GTSNPN and CDR2 SVGIG (reference sequence). This CDR3 contains 13 residues. The DNA for the CDR3 is TGTGCCTGGAGTGTAGGGGTGGGGGGCAAGGAGTACTTC. Encoded protein: CAWSVGVGGKEYF.

The chain couples TRBV7-6 to TRBJ1-5, with D possibly TRBD1 on 6 matching bases. The germline V gene encodes CDR1 SGHVS and CDR2 FNYEAQ. CDR3 length: 17 residues. V lost 1 base to trimming and J lost 0 bases, with 13 bases between them. This chain's CDR3 is CASSLEGAGDSNQPQHF. For the CDR3, the DNA is TGTGCCAGCAGCTTAGAGGGTGCAGGGGATAGCAATCAGCCCCAGCATTTT.

The chain is built from TRBV7-9 and TRBJ2-5; TRBD1 agrees at 8 bases. V lost 5 bases to trimming and J lost 2 bases; unmatched junction nucleotides: 10. The germline gives CDR1 SEHNR, CDR2 FQNEAQ (reference sequence). This CDR3 spans 16 amino acids. The CDR3 sequence is CASSQGTGNQQETQYF. The CDR3 DNA reads TGTGCCAGCAGCCAAGGGACAGGTAATCAGCAAGAGACCCAGTACTTC.

CDR3 in DNA: TGCAGCGTTTCTCCTGGAGGAAGGGGCCACACTGAAGCTTTCTTT. Translating gives CSVSPGGRGHTEAFF. The chain couples TRBV29-1 to TRBJ1-1, with a possible D match to TRBD1 (5 bases). The CDR3 totals 15 residues. Trimming cost V 5 bases and J 3 bases, with 19 bases left between them. The germline V gene encodes CDR1 SQVTM and CDR2 ANQGSEA.

The CDR3: CAWSVPGGPREQYF. Here the CDR3 DNA reads TGTGCCTGGAGTGTCCCGGGAGGGCCACGCGAGCAGTACTTC. V gene TRBV30 combines with J gene TRBJ2-7, with 8 bases lining up with TRBD2. The V gene end was trimmed by 0 bases and the J gene end by 6 bases; junction bases not matched to a gene: 7. Germline V gene data show CDR1 as GTSNPN and CDR2 as SVGIG (reference sequence). The CDR3 is made up of 14 amino acids.

This chain connects TRBV7-2 to TRBJ2-2; the D gene is possibly TRBD1 (6 bases). CDR1 is SGHTA, CDR2 FQGNSA, per germline. The CDR3 loop spans 14 amino acids. Trimming pared 3 bases from V and 3 bases from J, leaving 8 bases between. The CDR3 nucleotides are TGTGCCAGCAGCTTCAACAGGGACACCGGGGAGCTGTTTTTT. This codes for CASSFNRDTGELFF.

V is TRBV28 and J is TRBJ1-5; D uncertain. The germline gives CDR1 MDHEN, CDR2 SYDVKM. The CDR3 spans 15 residues. Trimming pared 5 bases from V and 0 bases from J, leaving 11 bases between. The CDR3 coding sequence is TGTGCCAGCAGTCCCCCGGACGGTAGCAATCAGCCCCAGCATTTT. Protein sequence: CASSPPDGSNQPQHF.

The rearrangement links TRBV5-8 to TRBJ1-4; D remains ambiguous. The CDR3 length is 16 residues. The ends were cut back, 5 bases at V and 4 bases at J, with 18 bases in the middle. CDR1 and CDR2 (germline): SGHTS, YDEGEE. DNA for the CDR3: TGTGCCAGCAGGGCGCACACAGCGGGGATTAATGAAAAACTGTTTTTT. Encoded protein: CASRAHTAGINEKLFF.

This chain's CDR3 is CAISSRQGTGELFF. CDR3 DNA: TGTGCCATCAGTTCACGACAGGGGACCGGGGAGCTGTTTTTT. The chain carries TRBV10-3 and TRBJ2-2; 8 bases fit TRBD1. The V and J ends lost 5 bases and 5 bases, in that order; junction bases with no gene match: 4. The CDR3 has 14 residues. Germline V gene data show CDR1 as ENHRY and CDR2 as SYGVKD.

CDR3 coding DNA: TGTGCCAGCAGCAAGGACCCTACTGGGGCCAACGTCCTGACTTTC. Its protein is CASSKDPTGANVLTF. The genes are TRBV7-2 and TRBJ2-6; D call uncertain. Germline V gives CDR1 SGHTA, CDR2 FQGNSA. CDR3 length equals 15 residues. V gave up 5 bases and J gave up 2 bases, with 10 bases separating them.

The chain carries TRBV7-2 and TRBJ2-7, with a possible D match to TRBD2 (6 bases). This CDR3 contains 14 residues. V was shortened by 5 bases and J by 2 bases, with 13 bases between the two germline ends. Germline V CDR1 and CDR2: SGHTA, FQGNSA. The CDR3 region is CASSRGGRTYEQYF. The CDR3 DNA is TGTGCCAGCAGCCGTGGGGGGAGGACCTACGAGCAGTACTTC.

This clone was observed once. The chain combines TRBV10-3 with TRBJ1-5; 7 positions match TRBD1. V shed 6 bases and J 8 bases; nucleotides not matched to a gene: 10. The germline CDR1 and CDR2 sequences are ENHRY and SYGVKD. This CDR3 comprises 14 residues. In DNA form, the CDR3 reads TGTGCCATCAGCCGCCTACAGGGGTCGGAGCCCCAGCATTTT. As protein: CAISRLQGSEPQHF.